This T cell receptor (beta chain) was retrieved from a study of control samples from healthy donors and cancer patients. TCRdb's table, derived via immunoSEQ multiplex PCR, lists solely in-frame clones and lacks some. The sample yields 130,000 to 150,000 clones, roughly 94% seen once. The V end was cut by 4 bases, the J end by 4 bases, with 19 bases between. CDR1 SGHTA and CDR2 FQGNSA come from the germline V gene. The CDR3 is 16 residues long. Specimen: PBMCs. This TCR came from a man in his 60s with colorectal cancer. This chain joins TRBV7-2 and TRBJ2-5, with a weak D call TRBD1 (6 bases). CDR3 in DNA: TGTGCCAGCAGCTCGCTCGTGGGGGCAGAGGTAGAGACCCAGTACTTC. Its translation: CASSSLVGAEVETQYF.